This T cell receptor beta chain was recorded in a study of OX40 agonist ivuxolimab in advanced cancers. Study information: In this trial design, patients received ivuxolimab intravenously at 0.01 to 10 mg/kg every 2 weeks. The study's findings and limits: Clonal expansion by week 6 occurred in CD4+ and CD8+ blood T cells (at 0.1 to 3.0 mg/kg). Among the least clonally expanded were partial responders at 0.1-3.0 mg/kg. CD8+ T cells were the subset that, on average, had more expanded clones than CD4+.

The CDR3 consists of 15 residues. Germline V gene sequence: CDR1 MDHEN, CDR2 SYDVKM. V lost 1 base, J lost 7 bases, and 11 bases lay in between. The method was immunoSEQ multiplex PCR; TCRdb's version includes in-frame clones alone and lacks a portion of them. The data hold tens of thousands of clones, with around 88% observed a single time. This clone is a singleton in its sample. As yet, its antigen is unknown. The origin of this receptor is an adult with an advanced solid tumor such as melanoma, head and neck, liver or kidney cancer. The source material was CD4+ or CD8+ T cells sorted from blood, sampled in a trial of the OX40 agonist ivuxolimab. V is TRBV28 and J is TRBJ1-6, with D possibly matching TRBD1 (5 bases). The CDR3 region has the DNA TGTGCCAGCAGTTTATCGGCAGGGTCGAATTCACCCCTCCACTTT. The encoded protein is CASSLSAGSNSPLHF. Filled out from reference TRBV28 and TRBJ1-6, the complete variable domain reads DVKVTQSSRYLVKRTGEKVFLECVQDMDHENMFWYRQDPGLGLRLIYFSYDVKMKEKGDIPEGYSVSREKKERFSLILESASTNQTSMYLCASSLSAGSNSPLHFGNGTRLTVT.